This T cell receptor (beta chain) came from a study of glioma-infiltrating T cells. Study-wide results and caveats: Tissue-blood divergence was below expectation in non-neoplastic patients, above in gliomas.

There are 9 residues in the CDR3. Germline V gene lookup returns CDR1 MNHNS and CDR2 SASEGT. With 6 bases removed from V and 10 bases from J, the gap between germline ends came to 4 bases. Using RNA template, CDR3s of TCR alpha and beta were amplified with iRepertoire arm-PCR. TCRdb itself ran the multiplex PCR reads through MiXCR, one entry per CDR3 protein. The table has about 130,000 distinct CDR3 sequences, more than 20% seen once. This clonotype was observed at least ten times. Its antigen remains unidentified. The chain carries TRBV6-1 and TRBJ2-1; unclear D gene. Sequencing input: glioma tissue, nonneoplastic brain tissue, or PBMCs (not recorded which). The clonotype comes from a human donor with low-grade glioma or glioblastoma, undergoing nonglioma brain surgery, or in good health (not recorded which). The CDR3 is CASSPEQFF. The CDR3 DNA reads as TGTGCCAGCAGCCCCGAGCAGTTCTTC.